Listed below are T cell receptor beta chains from one sample, sequenced in a study of Ad26.COV2.S vaccination and SARS-CoV-2 variants. Measured with immunoSEQ multiplex PCR; TCRdb has only the in-frame clones, and not every one. The sample contains some 240,000 clones, around 85% of which appear only once. The sample was peripheral blood, taken in a trial of Ad26.COV2.S vaccine versus placebo. These receptors all stem from a person aged 18-65 years who received the Ad26.COV2.S COVID-19 vaccine or a placebo. CDR3s include the opening cysteine and the closing phenylalanine or tryptophan. D genes are given only for firm matches. Rows give clone size only sometimes, using once, few, many, or a class for an expanded clone.

d_call j_call clone_size v_call cdr3_aa cdr3_nt
- TRBJ1-2 few TRBV6-5 CASGGNYGYTF TGTGCCAGTGGGGGAAACTATGGCTACACCTTC
- TRBJ1-3 - TRBV28 CAGKGNSGNTIYF TGTGCCGGCAAGGGGAACTCTGGAAACACCATATATTTT
- TRBJ1-2 once TRBV19 CASIGTAIVNYGYTF TGTGCCAGCATCGGGACTGCGATAGTTAACTATGGCTACACCTTC
- TRBJ1-1 - TRBV27 CASSLFQGLGTEAFF TGTGCCAGCAGTTTATTCCAGGGGCTGGGGACTGAAGCTTTCTTT
TRBD1 TRBJ2-1 few TRBV7-2 CASSLEGRGYNEQFF TGTGCCAGCAGCTTAGAAGGCAGGGGGTACAATGAGCAGTTCTTC
- TRBJ1-1 few TRBV7-2 CASGNTEAFF TGTGCCAGCGGGAACACTGAAGCTTTCTTT
- TRBJ1-2 - TRBV10-3 CAISEANEGGSGYTF TGTGCCATCAGTGAGGCAAATGAGGGGGGCTCTGGCTACACCTTC
- TRBJ2-7 - TRBV5-6 CASSLGQYYEQYF TGTGCCAGCAGCTTGGGACAGTACTACGAGCAGTACTTC
- TRBJ2-1 - TRBV4-3 CASSQDREQGGDEQFF TGCGCCAGCAGCCAAGACAGGGAACAGGGCGGGGATGAGCAGTTCTTC
- TRBJ2-3 - TRBV7-9 CAIPSRGYTDTQYF TGTGCCATTCCTAGTAGGGGGTACACAGATACGCAGTATTTT
- TRBJ1-5 - TRBV15 CATSRDAQPQHF TGTGCCACCAGCAGAGACGCACAGCCCCAGCATTTT
- TRBJ2-1 - TRBV5-1 CASSQGYNEQFF TGCGCCAGCAGCCAGGGGTACAATGAGCAGTTCTTC
TRBD2 TRBJ2-2 - TRBV9 CASSVEAGGSTGELFF TGTGCCAGCAGCGTAGAGGCGGGAGGGTCCACCGGGGAGCTGTTTTTT
TRBD1 TRBJ2-5 - TRBV4-1 CASSQGGTGPWETQYF TGCGCCAGCAGCCAAGGGGGGACAGGGCCTTGGGAGACCCAGTACTTC
- TRBJ1-5 once TRBV4-3 CASSQEVTGAYQPQHF TGCGCCAGCAGCCAAGAAGTCACAGGAGCTTATCAGCCCCAGCATTTT
TRBD2 TRBJ2-5 - TRBV11-2 CASSLAGGPGQSQETQYF TGTGCCAGCAGCTTAGCGGGAGGGCCGGGTCAATCCCAAGAGACCCAGTACTTC